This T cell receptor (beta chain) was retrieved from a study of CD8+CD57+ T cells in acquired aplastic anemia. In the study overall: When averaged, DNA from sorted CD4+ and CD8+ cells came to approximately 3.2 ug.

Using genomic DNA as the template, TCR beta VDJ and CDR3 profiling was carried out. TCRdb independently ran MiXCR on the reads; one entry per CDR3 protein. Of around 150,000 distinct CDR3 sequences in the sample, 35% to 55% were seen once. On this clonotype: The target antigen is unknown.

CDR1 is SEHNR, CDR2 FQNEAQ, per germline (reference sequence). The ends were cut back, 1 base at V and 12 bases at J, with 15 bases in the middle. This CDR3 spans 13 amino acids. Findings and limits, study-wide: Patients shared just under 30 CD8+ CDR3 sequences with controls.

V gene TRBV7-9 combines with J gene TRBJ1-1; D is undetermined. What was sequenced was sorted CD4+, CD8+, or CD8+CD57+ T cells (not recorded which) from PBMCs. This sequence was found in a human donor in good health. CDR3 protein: CASSLGPPSVTFF. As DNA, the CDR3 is TGTGCCAGCAGCTTAGGCCCCCCGTCCGTAACTTTCTTT.